Each of the 11 T cell receptor beta chains below was sequenced from the same sample in a study of cytomegalovirus exposure and HLA in healthy donors. The PCR made use of 60 Vbeta and 13 Jbeta primers. Sequencing used immunoSEQ multiplex PCR; TCRdb keeps in-frame clones, though not all of them. Of about 200,000 clones listed, about 76% are singletons. Sequences were obtained from PBMCs. The receptors derive from a male donor in good health and CMV-seropositive.

The gene calls are TRBV25-1 and TRBJ2-1; TRBD2 matches at 11 bases. The V gene end was trimmed by 8 bases and the J gene end by 8 bases; junction bases not matched to a gene: 8. The CDR3 is 14 amino acids. Germline V gene lookup returns CDR1 MGHDK and CDR2 SYGVNS. The CDR3 reads CASLASGGWDEQFF. As DNA, the CDR3 is TGTGCCAGCTTAGCTAGCGGGGGGTGGGATGAGCAGTTCTTC.

The chain carries TRBV7-9 and TRBJ2-3, with 13 bases aligning to TRBD2. Germline trimming cut 5 bases from V and 5 bases from J; bases unmatched to any gene: 10. Germline CDR1 is SEHNR and CDR2 is FQNEAQ (reference sequence). The CDR3 covers 17 residues. The CDR3: CASSPRTSGSGGDTQYF. CDR3 in DNA: TGTGCCAGCAGCCCCCGGACTAGCGGGAGTGGGGGAGATACGCAGTATTTT. Supplemented by reference TRBV7-9 and TRBJ2-3, the full variable domain reads DTGVSQNPRHKITKRGQNVTFRCDPISEHNRLYWYRQTLGQGPEFLTYFQNEAQLEKSRLLSDRFSAERPKGSFSTLEIQRTEQGDSAMYLCASSPRTSGSGGDTQYFGPGTRLTVL.

V is TRBV19 and J is TRBJ1-1; no definite D call. The CDR3 consists of 14 residues. V lost 3 bases and J lost 0, with 8 bases in between. Per germline, CDR1 LNHDA and CDR2 SQIVND (reference sequence). Written as DNA, the CDR3 is TGTGCCAGTAGTATTCCGGTTATGAACACTGAAGCTTTCTTT. It encodes CASSIPVMNTEAFF.

This chain links TRBV27 with TRBJ1-3; D gene uncertain. The V end was cut by 2 bases, the J end by 2 bases, with 7 bases between. The germline CDR1 and CDR2 sequences are MNHEY and SMNVEV (reference sequence). This CDR3 contains 14 residues. CDR3 amino acids: CASSLAGTGNTIYF. The CDR3 DNA sequence: TGTGCCAGCAGTTTAGCAGGAACTGGAAACACCATATATTTT.

The V call is TRBV6-5, the J call TRBJ1-1; possibly TRBD1 for D (5 bases). Germline V gives CDR1 MNHEY, CDR2 SVGAGI. Trimming took 4 bases from V and 0 from J, leaving 12 bases between them. This CDR3 has 15 amino acids. CDR3 sequence: CASSLVRALNTEAFF. The CDR3 nucleotides are TGTGCCAGCAGTTTGGTCAGGGCCTTGAACACTGAAGCTTTCTTT.

This clone is a singleton in its sample. The V gene is TRBV9, the J gene TRBJ2-7; D is perhaps TRBD1 (5 bases). V was clipped by 2 bases and J by 4 bases, with 10 bases between them. The CDR3 has 13 residues. CDR1 and CDR2 (germline): SGDLS, YYNGEE. CDR3 sequence reads: CASSVEQGYEQYF. The CDR3 DNA is TGTGCCAGCAGCGTTGAGCAGGGATACGAGCAGTACTTC.

This clone was recorded once. This sequence joins TRBV14 and TRBJ1-1; tentative D call: TRBD1 (5 bases). This CDR3 has 18 amino acids. Germline V gene sequence: CDR1 SGHDN, CDR2 FVKESK. V lost 1 base and J 0 bases, leaving 18 bases between the germline ends. CDR3 bases: TGTGCCAGCAGCCAAGGAAGTTACAGCGGGGCGGTGAACACTGAAGCTTTCTTT. Residues: CASSQGSYSGAVNTEAFF.

The rearrangement uses TRBV5-1 and TRBJ2-2, with a tentative D call TRBD1 (8 bases). The CDR3 contains 15 residues. The V gene lost 0 bases and the J gene lost 5 bases, with 11 bases spanning the gap. Germline CDR1 is SGHRS and CDR2 is YFSETQ. The CDR3 sequence: CASSLVQGGTGELFF. The CDR3, as DNA: TGCGCCAGCAGCTTGGTACAGGGGGGGACCGGGGAGCTGTTTTTT.

CDR3 bases: TGTGCCAGCAGGTCGGGACTGACTTTGGGCACTGAAGCTTTCTTT. Amino acids: CASRSGLTLGTEAFF. The chain couples TRBV11-2 to TRBJ1-1; D perhaps matches TRBD1 (5 bases). The CDR3 is made up of 15 amino acids. The V end lost 6 bases, the J end lost 4 bases, and 18 bases lay between the germline ends. Germline V CDR1 and CDR2: SGHAT, FQNNGV.

In this sample, this clone turned up once. The rearrangement links TRBV19 to TRBJ2-1; TRBD1 agrees at 7 bases. V shed 8 bases, J shed 6 bases, and the junction held 10 bases outside the gene matches. The CDR3 totals 14 residues. CDR1 is LNHDA, CDR2 SQIVND, per germline (reference sequence). Written as DNA, the CDR3 is TGTGCCAGTCATGACAGGGCTGTGATCAATGAGCAGTTCTTC. It codes for CASHDRAVINEQFF.

The chain joins TRBV7-2 to TRBJ2-7; the D gene is possibly TRBD1 (6 bases). The CDR3 is 15 residues long. Trimming shortened V by 1 base and J by 6 bases, and 16 bases separated the two germline ends. Germline V CDR1 and CDR2: SGHTA, FQGNSA. The CDR3 DNA follows: TGTGCCAGCAGCTTAGAGGTACAGGGCTCGGGCGAGCAGTACTTC. It specifies CASSLEVQGSGEQYF.